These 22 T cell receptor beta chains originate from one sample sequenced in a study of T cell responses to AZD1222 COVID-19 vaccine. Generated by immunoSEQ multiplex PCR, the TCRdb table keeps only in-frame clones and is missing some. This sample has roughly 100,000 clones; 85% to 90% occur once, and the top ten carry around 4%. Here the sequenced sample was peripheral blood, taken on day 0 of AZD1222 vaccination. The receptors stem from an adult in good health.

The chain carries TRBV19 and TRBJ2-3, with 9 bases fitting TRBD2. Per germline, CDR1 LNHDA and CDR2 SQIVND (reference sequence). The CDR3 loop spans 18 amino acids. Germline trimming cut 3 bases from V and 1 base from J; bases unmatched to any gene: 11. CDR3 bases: TGTGCCAGTAGTATTTCCTCTAGTCCTAGCGGGGGCACAGATACGCAGTATTTT. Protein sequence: CASSISSSPSGGTDTQYF.

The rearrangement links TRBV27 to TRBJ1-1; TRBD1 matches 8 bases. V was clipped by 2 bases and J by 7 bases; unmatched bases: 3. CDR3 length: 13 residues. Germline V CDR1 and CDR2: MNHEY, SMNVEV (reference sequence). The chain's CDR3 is CASSLRQGIEAFF. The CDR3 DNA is TGTGCCAGCAGTTTAAGACAGGGGATTGAAGCTTTCTTT.

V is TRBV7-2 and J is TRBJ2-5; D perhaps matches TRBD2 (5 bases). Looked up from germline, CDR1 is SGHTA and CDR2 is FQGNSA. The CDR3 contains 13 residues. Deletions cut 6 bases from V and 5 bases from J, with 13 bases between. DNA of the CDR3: TGTGCCAGCAGTTCACTAGGCGGGGAGACCCAGTACTTC. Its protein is CASSSLGGETQYF. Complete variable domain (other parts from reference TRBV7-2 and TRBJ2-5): GAGVSQSPSNKVTEKGKDVELRCDPISGHTALYWYRQSLGQGLEFLIYFQGNSAPDKSGLPSDRFSAERTGGSVSTLTIQRTQQEDSAVYLCASSSLGGETQYFGPGTRLLVL.

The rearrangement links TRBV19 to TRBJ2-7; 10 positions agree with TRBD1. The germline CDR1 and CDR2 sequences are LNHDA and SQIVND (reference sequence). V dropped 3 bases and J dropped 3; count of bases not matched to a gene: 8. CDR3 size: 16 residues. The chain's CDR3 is CASSISGGTGDYEQYF. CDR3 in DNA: TGTGCCAGTAGTATTTCGGGAGGGACAGGGGACTACGAGCAGTACTTC. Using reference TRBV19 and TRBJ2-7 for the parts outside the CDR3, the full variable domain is DGGITQSPKYLFRKEGQNVTLSCEQNLNHDAMYWYRQDPGQGLRLIYYSQIVNDFQKGDIAEGYSVSREKKESFPLTVTSAQKNPTAFYLCASSISGGTGDYEQYFGPGTRLTVT.

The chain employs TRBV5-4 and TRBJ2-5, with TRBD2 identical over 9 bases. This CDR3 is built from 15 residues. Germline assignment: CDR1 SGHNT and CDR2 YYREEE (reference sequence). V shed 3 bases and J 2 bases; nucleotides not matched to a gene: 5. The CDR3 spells CASSSRGGFQETQYF. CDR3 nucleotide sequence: TGTGCCAGCAGCTCGCGGGGGGGATTTCAAGAGACCCAGTACTTC.

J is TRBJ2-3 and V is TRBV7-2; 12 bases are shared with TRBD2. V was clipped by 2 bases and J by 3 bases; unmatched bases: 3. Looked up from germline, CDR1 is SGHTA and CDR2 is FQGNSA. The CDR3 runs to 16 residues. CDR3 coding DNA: TGTGCCAGCAGCTTATCTAGCGGGGGGGGTACAGATACGCAGTATTTT. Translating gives CASSLSSGGGTDTQYF.

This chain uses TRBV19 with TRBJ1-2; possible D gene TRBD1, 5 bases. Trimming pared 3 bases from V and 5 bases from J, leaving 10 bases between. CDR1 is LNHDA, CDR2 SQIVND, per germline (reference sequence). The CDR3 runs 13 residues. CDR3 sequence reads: CASSILEGYGYTF. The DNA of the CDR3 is TGTGCCAGTAGTATTCTCGAGGGGTATGGCTACACCTTC.

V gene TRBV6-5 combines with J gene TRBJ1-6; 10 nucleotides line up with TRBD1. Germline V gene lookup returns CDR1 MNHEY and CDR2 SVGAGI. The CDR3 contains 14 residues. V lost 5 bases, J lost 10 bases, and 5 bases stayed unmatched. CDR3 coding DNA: TGTGCCAGCAGTAGGACAGGGGGGGAGTCACCCCTCCACTTT. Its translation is CASSRTGGESPLHF.

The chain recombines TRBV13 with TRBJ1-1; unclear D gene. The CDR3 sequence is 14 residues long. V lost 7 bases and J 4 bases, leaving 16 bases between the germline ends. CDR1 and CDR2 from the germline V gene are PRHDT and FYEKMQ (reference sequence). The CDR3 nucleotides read TGTGCCAGCACCCTGGGCCTTCGGGGCACTGAAGCTTTCTTT. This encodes CASTLGLRGTEAFF. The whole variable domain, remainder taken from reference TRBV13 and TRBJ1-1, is AAGVIQSPRHLIKEKRETATLKCYPIPRHDTVYWYQQGPGQDPQFLISFYEKMQSDKGSIPDRFSAQQFSDYHSELNMSSLELGDSALYFCASTLGLRGTEAFFGQGTRLTVV.

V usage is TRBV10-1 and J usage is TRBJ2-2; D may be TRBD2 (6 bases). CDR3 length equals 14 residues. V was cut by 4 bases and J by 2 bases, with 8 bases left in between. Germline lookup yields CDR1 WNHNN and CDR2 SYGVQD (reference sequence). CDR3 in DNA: TGCGCCAGCAGTGGGAGGGTTAACACCGGGGAGCTGTTTTTT. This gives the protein CASSGRVNTGELFF.

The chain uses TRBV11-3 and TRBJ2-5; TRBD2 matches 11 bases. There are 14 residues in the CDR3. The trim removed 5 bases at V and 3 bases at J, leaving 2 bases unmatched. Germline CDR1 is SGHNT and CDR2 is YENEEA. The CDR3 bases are TGTGCCAGCAGCAGGGGACTAGCGGAAGAGACCCAGTACTTC. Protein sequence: CASSRGLAEETQYF.

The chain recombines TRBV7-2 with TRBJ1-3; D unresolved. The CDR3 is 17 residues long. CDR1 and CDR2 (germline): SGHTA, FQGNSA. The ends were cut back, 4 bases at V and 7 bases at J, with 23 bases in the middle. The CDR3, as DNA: TGTGCCAGCAGCTCGTCCGGGCCCAGTCTGTCTCGGAACACCATATATTTT. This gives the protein CASSSSGPSLSRNTIYF.

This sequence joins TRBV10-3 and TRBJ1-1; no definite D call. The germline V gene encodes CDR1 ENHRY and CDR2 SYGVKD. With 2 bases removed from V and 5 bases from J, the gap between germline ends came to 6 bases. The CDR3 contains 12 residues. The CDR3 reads CAISEIGTEAFF. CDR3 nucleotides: TGTGCCATCAGTGAGATAGGGACTGAAGCTTTCTTT.

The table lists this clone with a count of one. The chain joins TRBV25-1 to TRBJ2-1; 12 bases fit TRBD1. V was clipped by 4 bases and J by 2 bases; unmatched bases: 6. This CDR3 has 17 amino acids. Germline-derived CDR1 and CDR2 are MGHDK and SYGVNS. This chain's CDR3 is CASSVIGTGGTYNEQFF. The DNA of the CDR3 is TGTGCCAGCAGTGTTATAGGGACAGGGGGCACCTACAATGAGCAGTTCTTC.

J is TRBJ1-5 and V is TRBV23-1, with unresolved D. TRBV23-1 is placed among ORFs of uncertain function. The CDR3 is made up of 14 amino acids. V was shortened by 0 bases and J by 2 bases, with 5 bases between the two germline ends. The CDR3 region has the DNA TGCGCCAGCAGTCAATCCGGGCGCAATCAGCCCCAGCATTTT. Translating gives CASSQSGRNQPQHF.

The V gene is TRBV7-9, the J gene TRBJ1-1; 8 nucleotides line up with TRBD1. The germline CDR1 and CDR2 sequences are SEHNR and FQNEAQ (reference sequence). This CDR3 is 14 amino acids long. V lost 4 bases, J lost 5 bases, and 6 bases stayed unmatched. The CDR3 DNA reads TGTGCCAGCAGCTCCGTCAGGGGGCGAACTGAAGCTTTCTTT. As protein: CASSSVRGRTEAFF.

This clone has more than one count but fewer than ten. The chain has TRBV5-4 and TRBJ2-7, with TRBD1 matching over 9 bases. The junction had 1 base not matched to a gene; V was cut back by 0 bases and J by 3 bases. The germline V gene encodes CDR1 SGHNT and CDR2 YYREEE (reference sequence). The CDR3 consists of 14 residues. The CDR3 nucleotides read TGTGCCAGCAGCTTGGGACAGGGGGGCTACGAGCAGTACTTC. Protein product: CASSLGQGGYEQYF.

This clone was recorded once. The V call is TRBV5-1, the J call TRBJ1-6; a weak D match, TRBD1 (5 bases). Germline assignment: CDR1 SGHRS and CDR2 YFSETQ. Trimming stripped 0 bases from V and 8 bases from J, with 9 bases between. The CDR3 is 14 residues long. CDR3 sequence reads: CASSLGGKDSPLHF. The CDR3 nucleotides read TGCGCCAGCAGCTTGGGGGGGAAAGATTCACCCCTCCACTTT.

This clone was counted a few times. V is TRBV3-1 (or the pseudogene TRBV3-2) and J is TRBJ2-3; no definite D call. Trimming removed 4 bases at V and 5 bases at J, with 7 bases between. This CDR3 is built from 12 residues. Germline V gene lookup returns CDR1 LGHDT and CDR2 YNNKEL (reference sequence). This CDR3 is CASSRKRDTQYF. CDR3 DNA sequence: TGTGCCAGCAGCCGGAAGAGAGATACGCAGTATTTT.

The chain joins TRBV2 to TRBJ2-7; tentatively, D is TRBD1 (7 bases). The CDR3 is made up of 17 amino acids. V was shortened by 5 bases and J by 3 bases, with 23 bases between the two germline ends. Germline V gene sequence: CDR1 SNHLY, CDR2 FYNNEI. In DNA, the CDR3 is TGTGCCAGCAGTAACACCCCTGGCGGGGACAGCTTCTACGAGCAGTACTTC. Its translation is CASSNTPGGDSFYEQYF.

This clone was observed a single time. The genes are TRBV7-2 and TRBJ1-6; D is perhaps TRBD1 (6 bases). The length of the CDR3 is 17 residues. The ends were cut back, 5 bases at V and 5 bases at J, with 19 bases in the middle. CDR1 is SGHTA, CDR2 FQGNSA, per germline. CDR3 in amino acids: CASSPGGGHLDNSPLHF. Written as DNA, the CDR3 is TGTGCCAGCAGCCCTGGGGGGGGACATTTGGATAATTCACCCCTCCACTTT.

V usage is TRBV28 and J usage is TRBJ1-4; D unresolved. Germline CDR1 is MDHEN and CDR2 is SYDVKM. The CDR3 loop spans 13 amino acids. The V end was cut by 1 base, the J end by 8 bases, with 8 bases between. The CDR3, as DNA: TGTGCCAGCAGTTTATCGGCGGAGGAAAAACTGTTTTTT. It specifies CASSLSAEEKLFF.